This T cell receptor beta chain was observed in a study of CD8 T cells in ankylosing spondylitis. Findings and caveats of the study: Reactive arthritis synovial fluid and blood previously showed some of these motif variants. Disease-associated clones were reportedly significantly overrepresented in matched ankylosing spondylitis synovial fluid.

A remark on this clonotype: The antigen remains undetermined.

TCR beta libraries were made by quantitative 5'-RACE with molecular barcodes. In TCRdb, the 5' RACE reads were re-called with MiXCR into one record per CDR3 protein. Here the sample spans fewer than 250,000 distinct CDR3 sequences, over 9.5% being singletons. V was pared by 0 bases and J by 4 bases, with 19 bases between. CDR1 is LGHDT and CDR2 is YNNKEL in the germline V gene (reference sequence). The CDR3 covers 19 residues. Material: blood, either unsorted or a sorted T cell fraction (not recorded which). V usage is TRBV3-1 and J usage is TRBJ2-6; D unresolved. The TCR sequence derives from a male donor with ankylosing spondylitis or in good health (not recorded which). CDR3 nucleotides: TGTGCCAGCAGCCAAGACTCTTCGTACGGGCTATGGGGGGCCAACGTCCTGACTTTC. This encodes CASSQDSSYGLWGANVLTF.